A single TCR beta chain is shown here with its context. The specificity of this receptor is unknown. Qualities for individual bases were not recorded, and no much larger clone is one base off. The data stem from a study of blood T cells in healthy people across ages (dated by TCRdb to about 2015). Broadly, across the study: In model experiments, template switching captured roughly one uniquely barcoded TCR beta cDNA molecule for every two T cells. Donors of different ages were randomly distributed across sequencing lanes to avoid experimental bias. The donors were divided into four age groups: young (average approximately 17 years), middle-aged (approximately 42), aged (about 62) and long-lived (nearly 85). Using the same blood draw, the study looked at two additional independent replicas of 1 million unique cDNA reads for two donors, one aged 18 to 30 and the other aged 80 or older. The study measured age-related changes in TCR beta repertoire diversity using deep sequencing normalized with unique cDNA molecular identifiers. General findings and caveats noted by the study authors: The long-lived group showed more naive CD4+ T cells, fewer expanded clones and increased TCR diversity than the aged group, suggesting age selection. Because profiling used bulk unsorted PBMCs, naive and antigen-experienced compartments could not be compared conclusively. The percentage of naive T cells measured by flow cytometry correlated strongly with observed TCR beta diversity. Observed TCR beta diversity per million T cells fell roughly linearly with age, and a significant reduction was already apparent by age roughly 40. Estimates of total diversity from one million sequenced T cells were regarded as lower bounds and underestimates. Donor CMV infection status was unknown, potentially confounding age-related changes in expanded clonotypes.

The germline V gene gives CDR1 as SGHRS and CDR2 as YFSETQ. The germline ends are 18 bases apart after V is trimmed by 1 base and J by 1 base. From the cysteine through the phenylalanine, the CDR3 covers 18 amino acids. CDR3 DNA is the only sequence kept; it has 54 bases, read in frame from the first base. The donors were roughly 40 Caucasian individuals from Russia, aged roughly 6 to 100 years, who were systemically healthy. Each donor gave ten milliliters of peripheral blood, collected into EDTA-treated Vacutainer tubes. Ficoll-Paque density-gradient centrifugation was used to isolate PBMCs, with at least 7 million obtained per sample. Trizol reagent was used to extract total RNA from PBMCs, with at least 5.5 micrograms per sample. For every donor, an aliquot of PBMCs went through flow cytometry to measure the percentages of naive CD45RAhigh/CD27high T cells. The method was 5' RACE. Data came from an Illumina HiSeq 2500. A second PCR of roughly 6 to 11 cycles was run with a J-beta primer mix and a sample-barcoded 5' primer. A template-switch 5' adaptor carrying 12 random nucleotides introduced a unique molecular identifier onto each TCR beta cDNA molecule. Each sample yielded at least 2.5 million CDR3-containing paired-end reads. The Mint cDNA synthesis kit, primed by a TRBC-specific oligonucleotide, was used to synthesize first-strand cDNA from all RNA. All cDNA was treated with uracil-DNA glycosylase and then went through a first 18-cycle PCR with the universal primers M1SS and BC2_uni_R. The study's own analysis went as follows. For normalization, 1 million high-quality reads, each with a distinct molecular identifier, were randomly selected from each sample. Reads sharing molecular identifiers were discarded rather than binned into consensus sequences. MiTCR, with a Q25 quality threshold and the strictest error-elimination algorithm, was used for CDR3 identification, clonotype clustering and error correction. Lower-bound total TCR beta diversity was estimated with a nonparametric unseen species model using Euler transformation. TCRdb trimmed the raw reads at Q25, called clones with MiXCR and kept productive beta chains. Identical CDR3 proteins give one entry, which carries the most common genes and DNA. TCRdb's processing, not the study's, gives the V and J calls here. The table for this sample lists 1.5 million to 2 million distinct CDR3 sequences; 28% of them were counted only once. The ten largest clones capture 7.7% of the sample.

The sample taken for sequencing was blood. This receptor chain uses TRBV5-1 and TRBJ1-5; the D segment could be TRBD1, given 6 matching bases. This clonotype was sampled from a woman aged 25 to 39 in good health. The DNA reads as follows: TGCGCCAGCAGCTTGATAATCTGTAGTCAGGGGAGCAATCAGCCCCAGCATTTT. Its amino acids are CASSLIICSQGSNQPQHF.